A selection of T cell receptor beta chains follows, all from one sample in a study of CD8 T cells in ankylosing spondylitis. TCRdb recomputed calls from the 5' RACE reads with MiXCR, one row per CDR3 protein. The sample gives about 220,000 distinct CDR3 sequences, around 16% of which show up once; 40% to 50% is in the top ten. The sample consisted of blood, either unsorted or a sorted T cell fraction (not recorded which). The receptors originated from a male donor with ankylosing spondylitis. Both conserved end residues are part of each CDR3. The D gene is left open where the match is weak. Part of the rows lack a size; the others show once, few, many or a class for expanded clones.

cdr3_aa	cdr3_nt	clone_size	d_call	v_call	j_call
CASSLGGPYEQYF	TGTGCCAGCAGTTTAGGGGGGCCCTACGAGCAGTACTTC	many	-	TRBV7-9	TRBJ2-7
CASSQDSVILAGANVLTF	TGTGCCAGCAGCCAAGACTCCGTGATTTTGGCTGGGGCCAACGTCCTGACTTTC	-	-	TRBV14	TRBJ2-6
CASSQGQVQHF	TGTGCCAGCAGCCAAGGACAGGTACAGCATTTT	-	TRBD1	TRBV7-9	TRBJ1-5
CASSQAVGLVDNEQFF	TGTGCCAGCAGCCAGGCGGTTGGTCTGGTTGACAATGAGCAGTTCTTC	-	-	TRBV6-2/TRBV6-3	TRBJ2-1
CASSQIGGRAQNEQFF	TGCGCCAGCAGCCAGATTGGGGGGAGGGCCCAAAATGAGCAGTTCTTC	-	TRBD2	TRBV4-1	TRBJ2-1
CASRHQGDTMNTEAFF	TGTGCCAGCAGACACCAGGGGGACACCATGAACACTGAAGCTTTCTTT	-	TRBD1	TRBV6-1	TRBJ1-1
CASSGVPGGNYEQYF	TGTGCCAGCAGCGGAGTACCAGGGGGGAACTACGAGCAGTACTTC	few	-	TRBV5-6	TRBJ2-7
CAISEGGYEQYF	TGTGCCATCAGTGAGGGCGGCTACGAGCAGTACTTC	-	-	TRBV10-3	TRBJ2-7
CASGLGWGDRAYEQYF	TGTGCTAGTGGTTTGGGGTGGGGGGACAGGGCCTACGAGCAGTACTTC	few	TRBD1	TRBV12-5	TRBJ2-7
CSAPGLAGLYEQYF	TGCAGTGCACCGGGACTAGCGGGTCTCTACGAGCAGTACTTC	-	TRBD2	TRBV20-1	TRBJ2-7
CASSLATFDTGELFF	TGTGCCAGCAGCTTAGCTACTTTTGACACCGGGGAGCTGTTTTTT	few	-	TRBV7-9	TRBJ2-2
CASSPDSTYNEQFF	TGTGCCAGCAGCCCAGACTCCACCTACAATGAGCAGTTCTTC	-	-	TRBV9	TRBJ2-1
CASSSLWGLETFF	TGTGCCAGCAGCTCTCTGTGGGGCCTTGAGACCTTCTTT	-	-	TRBV7-8	TRBJ1-1
CASSPFPNTEAFF	TGTGCCAGCAGCCCATTTCCGAACACTGAAGCTTTCTTT	-	-	TRBV6-1	TRBJ1-1
CASSLGTSGYSYNEQFF	TGTGCCAGCAGCTTAGGGACTAGCGGGTACTCCTACAATGAGCAGTTCTTC	-	TRBD2	TRBV7-3	TRBJ2-1
CASSGAGSAGVPYEQYF	TGTGCCAGCAGTGGGGCAGGGAGCGCGGGTGTACCCTACGAGCAGTACTTC	-	-	TRBV2	TRBJ2-7
CASSQGGRAQYF	TGTGCCAGCAGCCAAGGGGGAAGGGCCCAGTACTTC	-	-	TRBV4-2	TRBJ2-5
CASSNDRGDGYTF	TGTGCCAGCTCCAACGACAGGGGAGACGGCTACACCTTC	-	TRBD1	TRBV18	TRBJ1-2
CASSHRTSESTDTQYF	TGCGCCAGCAGCCATAGGACTAGCGAATCGACAGATACGCAGTATTTT	few	TRBD2	TRBV4-1	TRBJ2-3
CASSRTGFQETQYF	TGTGCCAGCAGTCGGACAGGGTTTCAAGAGACCCAGTACTTC	-	TRBD1	TRBV28	TRBJ2-5
CASSQAPAGPPIYNEQFF	TGCGCCAGCAGCCAAGCTCCAGCGGGGCCCCCTATCTACAATGAGCAGTTCTTC	-	TRBD2	TRBV4-3	TRBJ2-1
CSAPSRGATNEKLFF	TGCAGTGCTCCCAGTCGTGGAGCAACTAATGAAAAACTGTTTTTT	few	-	TRBV20-1	TRBJ1-4